This is a list of T cell receptor beta chains from one sample in a study of glioma-infiltrating T cells after dendritic cell vaccination. The data were produced by immunoSEQ multiplex PCR, yet TCRdb's version contains in-frame clones alone and is incomplete. This sample has around 97,000 clones; roughly 81% occur once, and the top ten carry approximately 12%. Material: blood, obtained before dendritic cell vaccination. The receptor source for this set is a human donor with glioblastoma. Each CDR3 is given with its conserved first and last residue. D genes are given only for firm matches. Only some rows state a clone size, as once, few, many or a class for expanded clones.

v_gene,j_gene,d_gene,abundance,CDR3aa,CDR3nt
TRBV6-4,TRBJ2-1,NA,NA,CASSDSMRGRDEQFF,TGTGCCAGCAGTGACTCGATGCGGGGGCGGGATGAGCAGTTCTTC
TRBV25-1,TRBJ1-2,NA,NA,CASTQTGYGYTF,TGTGCCAGCACCCAGACAGGCTATGGCTACACCTTC
TRBV6-6,TRBJ1-3,TRBD1,few,CASRGHRTGVGNTIYF,TGTGCCAGCAGGGGACATAGGACAGGAGTGGGGAACACCATATATTTT
TRBV9,TRBJ2-1,TRBD2,NA,CASNPRGGLAGNEQFF,TGTGCCAGCAACCCTAGAGGGGGACTAGCGGGCAATGAGCAGTTCTTC
TRBV19,TRBJ1-2,TRBD1,NA,CASSTPGTGGDYGYTF,TGTGCCAGTAGTACGCCCGGGACAGGGGGCGACTATGGCTACACCTTC
TRBV18,TRBJ2-2,NA,NA,CASSVRRDGELFF,TGTGCCAGCTCAGTCCGGAGGGACGGGGAGCTGTTTTTT
TRBV5-4,TRBJ2-5,TRBD2,NA,CASSQGLAPQETQYF,TGTGCCAGCAGCCAGGGACTAGCGCCTCAAGAGACCCAGTACTTC
TRBV9,TRBJ2-3,TRBD2,NA,CASSARLAGGGADTQYF,TGTGCCAGCAGCGCCAGACTAGCGGGGGGGGGCGCAGATACGCAGTATTTT
TRBV12-5,TRBJ2-2,TRBD2,NA,CASGLFQARGDTGELFF,TGTGCTAGTGGTTTGTTCCAGGCTCGGGGGGATACCGGGGAGCTGTTTTTT
TRBV5-1,TRBJ2-3,NA,NA,CASSLADTQYF,TGCGCCAGCAGCCTGGCGGATACGCAGTATTTT
TRBV5-5,TRBJ2-5,NA,NA,CASNGQTVLQYF,TGTGCCAGCAACGGACAGACCGTACTCCAGTACTTC
TRBV2,TRBJ2-1,NA,NA,CASSSPGVWGTRSYNEQFF,TGTGCCAGCAGTTCCCCAGGGGTCTGGGGAACCCGCTCCTACAATGAGCAGTTCTTC
TRBV7-9,TRBJ2-5,NA,few,CASSLAGPSQETQYF,TGTGCCAGCAGCTTAGCGGGGCCTTCGCAAGAGACCCAGTACTTC
TRBV10-3,TRBJ1-3,NA,NA,CAISESKGSGSGNTIYF,TGTGCCATCAGTGAGTCGAAGGGCAGCGGCTCTGGAAACACCATATATTTT
TRBV11-2,TRBJ2-6,TRBD1,NA,CASSLDGTGYSGANVLTF,TGTGCCAGCAGCTTGGACGGGACAGGGTACTCTGGGGCCAACGTCCTGACTTTC
TRBV5-4,TRBJ2-2,NA,NA,CASSNFRTGELFF,TGTGCCAGCAGTAACTTTCGGACCGGGGAGCTGTTTTTT
TRBV19,TRBJ2-7,TRBD1,NA,CASSMTGSYEQYF,TGTGCCAGTAGTATGACAGGGTCCTACGAGCAGTACTTC
TRBV5-5,TRBJ1-2,NA,NA,CASSPAEGVHYGYTF,TGTGCCAGCAGCCCGGCTGAGGGTGTCCACTATGGCTACACCTTC
TRBV6-1,TRBJ2-3,NA,once,CASNRRGASTDTQYF,TGTGCCAGCAACCGACGGGGGGCAAGCACAGATACGCAGTATTTT
TRBV9,TRBJ1-6,TRBD1,NA,CASSAGTDNSPLHF,TGTGCCAGCAGCGCCGGGACAGATAATTCACCCCTCCACTTT
TRBV7-8,TRBJ2-7,TRBD2,NA,CASSLGGVAEQYF,TGTGCCAGCAGCCTCGGGGGGGTCGCCGAGCAGTACTTC
TRBV6-5,TRBJ2-2,TRBD1,NA,CASNVGQYTGELFF,TGTGCCAGCAACGTGGGACAGTACACCGGGGAGCTGTTTTTT
TRBV2,TRBJ2-7,NA,NA,CASRERTLSYEQYF,TGTGCCAGCAGAGAGCGGACCCTCTCCTACGAGCAGTACTTC
TRBV4-1,TRBJ2-6,TRBD1,NA,CASSQGPNRGGANVLTF,TGCGCCAGCAGCCAAGGGCCCAACAGGGGCGGGGCCAACGTCCTGACTTTC
TRBV2,TRBJ2-7,NA,NA,CASSQIMGTGLYEQYF,TGTGCCAGCAGCCAAATTATGGGGACGGGACTCTACGAGCAGTACTTC
TRBV6-1,TRBJ2-7,TRBD2,NA,CASSALGSGELYEQYF,TGTGCCAGCAGTGCCCTGGGTAGCGGGGAGCTTTACGAGCAGTACTTC
TRBV5-1,TRBJ1-1,TRBD1,NA,CASSSGQGAWTEAFF,TGCGCCAGCAGCTCAGGACAGGGGGCTTGGACTGAAGCTTTCTTT
TRBV25-1,TRBJ1-6,TRBD1,NA,CASSGPTGDPYSPLHF,TGTGCCAGCAGTGGCCCGACAGGGGACCCTTATTCACCCCTCCACTTT
TRBV19,TRBJ2-2,NA,once,CASSRGAEALTGELFF,TGTGCCAGTAGTAGAGGCGCAGAGGCCCTTACCGGGGAGCTGTTTTTT
TRBV10-3,TRBJ1-2,NA,NA,CAVGQPTGYGYTF,TGTGCCGTCGGACAGCCTACTGGCTATGGCTACACCTTC
TRBV11-2,TRBJ2-7,NA,NA,CASSSILGGGHSYEQYF,TGTGCCAGCAGCTCGATCCTGGGCGGGGGCCACTCCTACGAGCAGTACTTC